The 16 T cell receptor beta chains below come from one sample, sequenced in a study of T-cell reconstitution after alpha-beta-depleted transplantation in children. Using unique molecular identifiers, the investigators prepared the TCRbeta library. Each CDR3 protein is one row after TCRdb ran MiXCR on the PCR reads. The repertoire includes over 450,000 distinct CDR3 sequences, about 10% of them detected once, and about 2.1% sits in the top ten. Source: PBMCs, taken before TCRalphabeta/CD19-depleted stem cell transplant. These receptors were collected from a child aged 2-15 years with inherited bone marrow failure, due to receive a stem cell transplant.

This clonotype appeared many times. The chain uses TRBV28 and TRBJ1-1, with D unclear. The germline V and J ends were trimmed by 6 bases and 4 bases, with 15 bases remaining between them. Per the germline V gene, CDR1 is MDHEN and CDR2 is SYDVKM. The CDR3 extends over 14 amino acids. CDR3 protein: CASSLGLGPTEAFF. The CDR3 bases are TGTGCCAGCAGCCTCGGGCTCGGACCCACTGAAGCTTTCTTT.

Many counts were recorded for this clonotype. This sequence joins TRBV9 and TRBJ2-7; 8 positions match TRBD2. J gave up 2 bases and V 2 bases, and 9 bases lay outside the gene matches. Germline CDR1 is SGDLS and CDR2 is YYNGEE. CDR3 length: 16 residues. CDR3 protein: CASSVRREAPTYEQYF. The CDR3 DNA sequence: TGTGCCAGCAGCGTGCGGCGGGAGGCGCCCACCTACGAGCAGTACTTC.

Only a few counts were recorded for this clonotype. V usage is TRBV7-8 and J usage is TRBJ2-1; 12 bases align to TRBD2. After removal of 6 bases from V and 10 bases from J, the junction contained 16 bases not matched to a gene. Germline loops: CDR1 SGHVS, CDR2 FQNEAQ. The CDR3 runs to 17 residues. The DNA for the CDR3 is TGTGCCAGCAGAGTACTAGCGGGAGGACCTTCCCCGGCCGAGCAGTTCTTC. This translates into CASRVLAGGPSPAEQFF.

Notes on this clonotype: A clone one base away is much larger, so this may be a read error. The chain carries TRBV5-1 and TRBJ2-3; 11 nucleotides line up with TRBD2. Germline V lookup: CDR1 SGHRS, CDR2 YFSETQ. The CDR3 sequence is 15 residues long. Trimming at V came to 3 bases and at J to 5 bases, leaving 5 bases not matched to a gene. CDR3 in amino acids: CASSSVAGGLDTQYF. As DNA, the CDR3 is TGCGCCAGCAGCTCCGTAGCGGGAGGGCTAGATACGCAGTATTTT. The full variable domain, rest sourced from reference TRBV5-1 and TRBJ2-3, is KAGVTQTPRYLIKTRGQQVTLSCSPISGHRSVSWYQQTPGQGLQFLFEYFSETQRNKGNFPGRFSGRQFSNSRSEMNVSTLELGDSALYLCASSSVAGGLDTQYFGPGTRLTVL.

This clonotype occurred many times. The V gene is TRBV7-9, the J gene TRBJ2-6; D call uncertain. Germline lookup yields CDR1 SEHNR and CDR2 FQNEAQ (reference sequence). The CDR3 loop spans 15 amino acids. Trimming pared 5 bases from V and 0 bases from J, leaving 8 bases between. CDR3 bases: TGTGCCAGCAGCATTATTCCCTCTGGGGCCAACGTCCTGACTTTC. It is translated as CASSIIPSGANVLTF.

This clonotype was counted ten times or more. This chain links TRBV29-1 with TRBJ2-4; TRBD2 matches at 8 bases. V shed 2 bases and J 9 bases; nucleotides not matched to a gene: 12. This CDR3 has 15 residues. Per germline, CDR1 SQVTM and CDR2 ANQGSEA. For the CDR3, the DNA is TGCAGCGTTGAAATCGGTCCTAGCGGGCCGGCCATTCAGTACTTC. Protein product: CSVEIGPSGPAIQYF.

This clonotype was counted only a few times. The rearrangement uses TRBV7-2 and TRBJ1-5; D is uncertain. The CDR3 spans 15 residues. Germline values: CDR1 SGHTA, CDR2 FQGNSA. V lost 2 bases and J lost 5, with 13 bases in between. DNA of the CDR3: TGTGCCAGCAGCTTACGGCACACGGTGGATCAGCCCCAGCATTTT. Translating gives CASSLRHTVDQPQHF.

This clonotype was picked up a small number of times. The chain recombines TRBV6-2 or TRBV6-3 with TRBJ1-1; no definite D call. The length of the CDR3 is 16 residues. With 0 bases removed from V and 0 bases from J, the gap between germline ends came to 11 bases. CDR1 and CDR2 (germline): MNHEY, SVGEGT. This chain's CDR3 is CASSYSKQFMNTEAFF. For the CDR3, the DNA is TGTGCCAGCAGTTACTCGAAACAGTTCATGAACACTGAAGCTTTCTTT.

This clonotype occurred many times. This rearrangement joins TRBV6-2 or TRBV6-3 to TRBJ2-7; TRBD2 matches 7 bases. The CDR3 totals 14 residues. V lost 4 bases, J lost 0 bases, and 3 bases stayed unmatched. CDR1 is MNHEY and CDR2 is SVGEGT in the germline V gene. The CDR3 sequence: CASSFREDSYEQYF. CDR3 sequence (DNA): TGTGCCAGCAGTTTCCGGGAGGACTCCTACGAGCAGTACTTC.

The table lists this clonotype with many counts. This chain connects TRBV20-1 to TRBJ2-7; D might be TRBD1 or TRBD2, each matching 5 bases. V lost 3 bases and J 12 bases, leaving 18 bases between the germline ends. Germline CDR1 and CDR2: DFQATT and SNEGSKA (reference sequence). The CDR3 is 12 residues long. The CDR3 reads CSARGPGQGGYF. As DNA, the CDR3 is TGCAGTGCTAGGGGACCGGGCCAGGGTGGGTACTTC.

The table lists this clonotype with a few counts. The chain recombines TRBV4-2 with TRBJ2-2; 8 nucleotides match TRBD1. Germline trimming cut 4 bases from V and 2 bases from J; bases unmatched to any gene: 24. Germline-derived CDR1 and CDR2 are LGHNA and YNFKEQ. The CDR3 length is 22 residues. CDR3 in amino acids: CASSRQLTGPGQAWVNTGELFF. The CDR3 DNA follows: TGTGCCAGCAGCCGTCAGCTTACGGGGCCGGGACAGGCTTGGGTAAACACCGGGGAGCTGTTTTTT.

This clonotype has at least ten counts. CDR3 in DNA: TGTGCCAGCAGTGTGAACAGGGGGCGCGAGCAGTTCTTC. This gives the protein CASSVNRGREQFF. This chain connects TRBV6-1 to TRBJ2-1, with 9 bases lining up with TRBD1. The germline V gene has CDR1 MNHNS and CDR2 SASEGT. The CDR3 runs to 13 residues. J gave up 10 bases and V 4 bases, and 5 bases lay outside the gene matches.

In its sample, this clonotype was seen many times. V is TRBV12-3 or TRBV12-4 and J is TRBJ2-3; TRBD2 agrees at 7 bases. V was pared by 1 base and J by 5 bases, with 6 bases of the junction left unmatched. This CDR3 has 15 amino acids. The DNA of the CDR3 is TGTGCCAGCAGTTTAGGGGCGGGAGAAAGAGATACGCAGTATTTT. Amino acid sequence: CASSLGAGERDTQYF.

About this clonotype: This may come from a read error, since a much larger clone is one base off. The chain links TRBV28 to TRBJ2-7, with D tentatively TRBD2 (5 bases). There are 14 residues in the CDR3. CDR1 and CDR2 from the germline V gene are MDHEN and SYDVKM. V was trimmed by 6 bases and J by 6 bases, leaving 18 bases between them. The CDR3 nucleotides read TGTGCCAGCAGAAGTTGGACGGATCGGGGCGAGCAGTACTTC. It is translated as CASRSWTDRGEQYF.

This clonotype was recorded many times. The chain couples TRBV7-9 to TRBJ1-2; D unresolved. CDR1 is SEHNR and CDR2 is FQNEAQ in the germline V gene (reference sequence). The CDR3 is 12 amino acids. The V end was cut by 1 base, the J end by 6 bases, with 6 bases between. The CDR3 protein is CASSLGLDGYTF. The CDR3 coding sequence is TGTGCCAGCAGCTTAGGACTCGATGGCTACACCTTC. Together with reference TRBV7-9 and TRBJ1-2, the CDR3 gives the full variable domain: DTGVSQNPRHKITKRGQNVTFRCDPISEHNRLYWYRQTLGQGPEFLTYFQNEAQLEKSRLLSDRFSAERPKGSFSTLEIQRTEQGDSAMYLCASSLGLDGYTFGSGTRLTVV.

This clonotype was picked up many times. The DNA for the CDR3 is TGTGCCAGCAGTTCTCTAGGGGCATCCGAGGGGCTCTACGAGCAGTACTTC. The encoded protein is CASSSLGASEGLYEQYF. The chain combines TRBV28 with TRBJ2-7, with D perhaps matching TRBD1 or TRBD2 (5 bases each). V gave up 4 bases and J gave up 3 bases, with 22 bases separating them. The CDR3 contains 17 residues. Germline values: CDR1 MDHEN, CDR2 SYDVKM.